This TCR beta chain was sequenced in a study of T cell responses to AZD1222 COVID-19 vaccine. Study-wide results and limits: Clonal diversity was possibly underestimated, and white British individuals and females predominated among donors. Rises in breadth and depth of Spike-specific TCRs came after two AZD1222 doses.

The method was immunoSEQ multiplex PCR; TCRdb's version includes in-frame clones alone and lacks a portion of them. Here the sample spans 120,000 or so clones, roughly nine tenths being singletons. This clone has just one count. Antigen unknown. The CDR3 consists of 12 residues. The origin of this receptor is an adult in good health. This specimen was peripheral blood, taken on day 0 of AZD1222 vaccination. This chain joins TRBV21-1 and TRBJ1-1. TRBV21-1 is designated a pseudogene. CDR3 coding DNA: TGTGCCAGCAGCAATAGGGCCGCTGAAGCTTTCTTT. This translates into CASSNRAAEAFF.